These T cell receptor beta chains were read from a single sample in a study of PD-1 blockade in mismatch repair-deficient tumors. TCRdb keeps only in-frame clones here, not all; method: immunoSEQ multiplex PCR. There are about 14,000 clones in the sample; about 85% occur only once, and roughly 4.4% lies in the top ten. Antigens of these TCRs are unknown. The specimen was cells cultured in vitro, collected from a patient treated with pembrolizumab. These TCRs come from an adult with mismatch repair-deficient cancer. CDR3s include the opening cysteine and the closing phenylalanine or tryptophan. A D gene is named only where the DNA matches it firmly. Size is stated for part of the rows, as once, few or many counts, or as a class when the clone is expanded.

D,size,J,V,CDR3,DNA
-,-,TRBJ1-4,TRBV19,CASSIRQAEKLFF,TGTGCCAGTAGTATCCGACAGGCAGAAAAACTGTTTTTT
-,-,TRBJ1-4,TRBV7-9,CASSLEGFGEKLFF,TGTGCCAGCAGCTTAGAAGGGTTCGGTGAAAAACTGTTTTTT
TRBD2,-,TRBJ2-7,TRBV27,CASSLSGSLYEQYF,TGTGCCAGCAGTTTGAGCGGGAGCCTTTACGAGCAGTACTTC
-,-,TRBJ2-1,TRBV18,CASSPRTSSYNEQFF,TGTGCCAGCTCACCCCGAACTAGCTCCTACAATGAGCAGTTCTTC
-,-,TRBJ1-2,TRBV13,CASTPRQAHFGGNYGYTF,TGTGCCAGCACCCCCCGCCAGGCCCACTTCGGGGGAAACTATGGCTACACCTTC
-,once,TRBJ1-2,TRBV2,CASRVGRAYGYTF,TGTGCCAGCAGGGTGGGACGTGCTTATGGCTACACCTTC
TRBD1,-,TRBJ1-4,TRBV30,CAWGEGTGRNEKLFF,TGTGCCTGGGGGGAAGGGACAGGGCGGAACGAAAAACTGTTTTTT
-,-,TRBJ1-1,TRBV19,CASNPGAAGTEAFF,TGTGCCAGTAATCCCGGGGCGGCAGGGACTGAAGCTTTCTTT
-,once,TRBJ2-7,TRBV4-2,CASSQVKPPLEQYF,TGTGCCAGCAGCCAAGTTAAGCCTCCCCTCGAGCAGTACTTC
-,-,TRBJ2-5,TRBV7-6,CASSLTIGETQYF,TGTGCCAGCAGCCTGACGATTGGGGAGACCCAGTACTTC